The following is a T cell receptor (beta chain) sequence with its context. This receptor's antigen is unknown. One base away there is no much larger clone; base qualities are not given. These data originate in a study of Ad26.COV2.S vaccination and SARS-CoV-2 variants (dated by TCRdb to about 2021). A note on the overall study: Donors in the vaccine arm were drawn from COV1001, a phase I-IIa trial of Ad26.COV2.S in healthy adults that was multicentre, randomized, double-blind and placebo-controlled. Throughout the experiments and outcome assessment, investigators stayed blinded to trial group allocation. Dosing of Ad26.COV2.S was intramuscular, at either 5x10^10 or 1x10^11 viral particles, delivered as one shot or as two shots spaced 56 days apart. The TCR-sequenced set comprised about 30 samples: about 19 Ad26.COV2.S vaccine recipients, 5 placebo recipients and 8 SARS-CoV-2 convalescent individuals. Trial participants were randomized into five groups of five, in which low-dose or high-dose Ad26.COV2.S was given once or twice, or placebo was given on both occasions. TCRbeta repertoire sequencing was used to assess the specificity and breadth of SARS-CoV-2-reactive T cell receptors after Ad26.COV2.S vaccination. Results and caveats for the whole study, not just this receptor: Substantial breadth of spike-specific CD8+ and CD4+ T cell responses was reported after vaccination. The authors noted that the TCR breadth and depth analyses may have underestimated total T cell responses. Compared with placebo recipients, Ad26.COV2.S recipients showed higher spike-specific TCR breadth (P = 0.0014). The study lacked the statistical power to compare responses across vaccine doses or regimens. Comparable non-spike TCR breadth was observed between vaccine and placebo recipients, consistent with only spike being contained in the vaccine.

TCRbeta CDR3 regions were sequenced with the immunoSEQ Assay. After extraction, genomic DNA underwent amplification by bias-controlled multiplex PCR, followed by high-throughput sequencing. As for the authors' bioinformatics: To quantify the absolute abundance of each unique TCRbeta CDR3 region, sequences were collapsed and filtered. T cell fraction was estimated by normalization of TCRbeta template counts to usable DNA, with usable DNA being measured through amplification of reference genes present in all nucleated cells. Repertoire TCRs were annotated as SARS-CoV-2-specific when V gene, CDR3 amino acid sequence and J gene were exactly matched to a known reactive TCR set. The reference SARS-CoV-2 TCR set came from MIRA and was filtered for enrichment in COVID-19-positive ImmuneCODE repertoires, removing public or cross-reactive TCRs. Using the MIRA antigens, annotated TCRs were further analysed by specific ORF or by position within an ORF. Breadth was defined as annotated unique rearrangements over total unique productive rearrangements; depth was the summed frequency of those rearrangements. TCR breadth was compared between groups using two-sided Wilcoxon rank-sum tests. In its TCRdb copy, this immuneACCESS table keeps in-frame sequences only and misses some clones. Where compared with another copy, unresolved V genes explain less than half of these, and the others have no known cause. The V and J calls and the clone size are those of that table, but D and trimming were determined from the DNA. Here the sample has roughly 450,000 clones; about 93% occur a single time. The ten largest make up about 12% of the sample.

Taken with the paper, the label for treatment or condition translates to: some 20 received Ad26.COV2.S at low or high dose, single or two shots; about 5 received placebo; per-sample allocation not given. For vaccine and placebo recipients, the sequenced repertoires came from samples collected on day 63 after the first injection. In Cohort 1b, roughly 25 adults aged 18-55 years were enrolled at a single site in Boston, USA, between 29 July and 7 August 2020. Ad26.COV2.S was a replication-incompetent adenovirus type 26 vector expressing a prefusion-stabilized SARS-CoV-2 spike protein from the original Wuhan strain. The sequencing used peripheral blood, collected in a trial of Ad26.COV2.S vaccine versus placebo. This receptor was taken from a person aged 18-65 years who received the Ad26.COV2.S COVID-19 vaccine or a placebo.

CDR3 region: CASSEFRGQETQYF. Here is the DNA: TGTGCCAGCAGTGAATTCCGGGGGCAAGAGACCCAGTACTTC. In this chain, TRBV25-1 is recombined with TRBJ2-5, and TRBD2 may be the D gene, going by 6 matching bases. V drops 1 base and J drops 2 bases, leaving 8 bases in between. Spanning cysteine to phenylalanine, the CDR3 consists of 14 amino acids. Here the CDR3 DNA is all that survives: 42 bases in frame from base 1. Reading the germline V gene gives CDR1 MGHDK and CDR2 SYGVNS.